This T cell receptor (beta chain) was recorded in a study of blood T cell repertoires in COVID-19. Study summary: Collection of acute and convalescent COVID-19 samples took place in the United States, Italy and Spain. Sample material is recorded as cDNA or gDNA derived from T cells, B-cell-depleted T cells, or PBMCs.

Authors' methods: Nucleated cell counts were estimated from reference gene primer amplification. The protocol was immunoSEQ multiplex PCR, while the TCRdb copy is restricted to in-frame clones and leaves out a portion. V, J and clone size are those of that table, while D and trimming were read from the DNA. The data contain roughly 54,000 clones, about nine tenths of them singletons. This clone was counted a few times. At one of its ends the junction is not consistent with the germline gene, which may arise from a read error. The receptor's source is a human donor in a cohort sampled during active COVID-19. The sample taken for sequencing was peripheral blood.

Here the CDR3 reads CASSLEPTSGEGVVF. The DNA for the CDR3 is TGCGCCAGCAGCTTGGAACCCACTAGCGGAGAGGGGGTGGTCTTC. The chain employs TRBV5-1 and TRBJ2-1; 8 positions match TRBD2. CDR3 length: 15 amino acids. Germline-derived CDR1 and CDR2 are SGHRS and YFSETQ.